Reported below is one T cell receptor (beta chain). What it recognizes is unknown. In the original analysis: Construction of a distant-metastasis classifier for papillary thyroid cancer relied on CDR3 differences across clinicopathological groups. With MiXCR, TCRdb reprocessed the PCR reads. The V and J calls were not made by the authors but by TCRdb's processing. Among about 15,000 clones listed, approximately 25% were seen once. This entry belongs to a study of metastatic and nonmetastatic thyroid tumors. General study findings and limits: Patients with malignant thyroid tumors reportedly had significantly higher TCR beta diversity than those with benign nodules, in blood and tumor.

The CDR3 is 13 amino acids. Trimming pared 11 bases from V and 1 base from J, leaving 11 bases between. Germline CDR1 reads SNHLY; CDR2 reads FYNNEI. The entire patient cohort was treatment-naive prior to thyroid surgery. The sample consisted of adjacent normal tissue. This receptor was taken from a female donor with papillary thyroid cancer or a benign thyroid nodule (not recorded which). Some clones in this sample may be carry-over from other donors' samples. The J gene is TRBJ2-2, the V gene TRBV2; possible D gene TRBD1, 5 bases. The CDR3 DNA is TGTGCCTCCCGACAGAAGAACACCGGGGAGCTGTTTTTT. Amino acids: CASRQKNTGELFF.